These 18 T cell receptor beta chains came from one sample sequenced in a study of blood T cells in healthy people across ages. A second roughly 6 to 12 cycle PCR used barcoded and J-beta primers. TCRdb independently ran MiXCR on the 5' RACE reads; one entry per CDR3 protein. Among around 800,000 distinct CDR3 sequences listed, 62% were seen once. Sequencing was performed on blood. These receptors all stem from a man aged 25 to 45 in good health.

The chain combines TRBV28 with TRBJ2-7; TRBD1 aligns across 7 bases. The CDR3 spans 14 residues. V lost 5 bases, J lost 3 bases, and 7 bases stayed unmatched. CDR1 is MDHEN and CDR2 is SYDVKM in the germline V gene. Here the CDR3 reads CASSLVDRLYEQYF. Written as DNA, the CDR3 is TGTGCCAGCAGTCTTGTGGACAGGCTCTACGAGCAGTACTTC.

The CDR3 is CASSQSRGGDYGYTF. The CDR3, as DNA: TGCGCCAGCAGCCAGTCCCGGGGGGGGGACTATGGCTACACCTTC. The chain has TRBV4-3 and TRBJ1-2, with D possibly being TRBD1 (5 bases). The CDR3 loop spans 15 amino acids. The V end was cut by 3 bases, the J end by 3 bases, with 14 bases between. CDR1 and CDR2 (germline): LGHNA, YSLEER.

V usage is TRBV7-9 and J usage is TRBJ1-4, with D hard to call. V was clipped by 1 base and J by 3 bases, with 15 bases between them. Germline CDR1 and CDR2: SEHNR and FQNEAQ (reference sequence). The CDR3 extends over 17 amino acids. The CDR3 sequence is CASSLGRSGASNEKLFF. CDR3 DNA sequence: TGTGCCAGCAGCTTAGGGCGCTCGGGTGCGTCTAATGAAAAACTGTTTTTT.

The chain employs TRBV7-8 and TRBJ2-1; D ambiguous. The CDR3 covers 13 residues. Trimming stripped 3 bases from V and 1 base from J, with 4 bases between. Germline loops: CDR1 SGHVS, CDR2 FQNEAQ. In DNA form, the CDR3 reads TGTGCCAGCAGCTTGTGGTCCTACAATGAGCAGTTCTTC. Amino acids: CASSLWSYNEQFF. The full variable domain, rest sourced from reference TRBV7-8 and TRBJ2-1, is GAGVSQSPRYKVAKRGQDVALRCDPISGHVSLFWYQQALGQGPEFLTYFQNEAQLDKSGLPSDRFFAERPEGSVSTLKIQRTQQEDSAVYLCASSLWSYNEQFFGPGTRLTVL.

V is TRBV29-1 and J is TRBJ2-5, with D uncertain. V lost 1 base and J lost 4, with 4 bases in between. The CDR3 consists of 11 residues. The germline CDR1 and CDR2 sequences are SQVTM and ANQGSEA. This CDR3 reads CSVEVGETQYF. CDR3 nucleotides: TGCAGCGTTGAAGTGGGAGAGACCCAGTACTTC.

This clonotype occurred once. The chain uses TRBV29-1 and TRBJ1-2; D not resolved. The germline CDR1 and CDR2 sequences are SQVTM and ANQGSEA. Trimming cost V 7 bases and J 1 base, with 13 bases left between them. CDR3 length equals 13 residues. Here the CDR3 DNA reads TGCAGCGCCGGTCGCCGGGATAACTATGGCTACACCTTC. Translation gives CSAGRRDNYGYTF. The full variable domain, completed using reference TRBV29-1 and TRBJ1-2, is SAVISQKPSRDICQRGTSLTIQCQVDSQVTMMFWYRQQPGQSLTLIATANQGSEATYESGFVIDKFPISRPNLTFSTLTVSNMSPEDSSIYLCSAGRRDNYGYTFGSGTRLTVV.

The J gene is TRBJ2-4, the V gene TRBV6-2 or TRBV6-3; no definite D call. The DNA end favors TRBJ2-7, so the J call may be wrong. This CDR3 has 17 amino acids. Germline loops: CDR1 MNHEY, CDR2 SVGEGT. Here the CDR3 reads CASSYSRQHSWGYEQYF. The CDR3 nucleotides are TGTGCCAGCAGTTACTCTAGACAACACTCCTGGGGCTACGAGCAGTACTTC.

This clonotype has at least ten counts. The chain recombines TRBV4-3 with TRBJ2-2, with 9 bases that match TRBD1. The junction had 7 bases not matched to a gene; V was cut back by 2 bases and J by 3 bases. The CDR3 runs 17 residues. The V gene's germline CDR1 is LGHNA and CDR2 YSLEER. CDR3 sequence (DNA): TGCGCCAGCAGCCAAACCTTACAGGGGGCGTACACCGGGGAGCTGTTTTTT. Protein: CASSQTLQGAYTGELFF.

This chain links TRBV7-3 with TRBJ2-1, with TRBD1 matching over 11 bases. V was pared by 4 bases and J by 10 bases, with 9 bases of the junction left unmatched. Germline V gives CDR1 SGHTA, CDR2 FQGTGA. The CDR3 totals 15 residues. The CDR3 loop reads CASSSSPWDRGEQFF. DNA for the CDR3: TGTGCCAGCAGCTCCTCGCCATGGGACAGGGGGGAGCAGTTCTTC. Filled out from reference TRBV7-3 and TRBJ2-1, the complete variable domain reads GAGVSQTPSNKVTEKGKYVELRCDPISGHTALYWYRQSLGQGPEFLIYFQGTGAADDSGLPNDRFFAVRPEGSVSTLKIQRTERGDSAVYLCASSSSPWDRGEQFFGPGTRLTVL.

J is TRBJ2-5 and V is TRBV6-2 or TRBV6-3; TRBD1 matches at 12 bases. CDR3 size: 17 residues. The trim removed 0 bases at V and 4 bases at J, leaving 6 bases unmatched. From germline, CDR1 is MNHEY and CDR2 SVGEGT. The CDR3 spells CASSYSGGTGGRETQYF. The CDR3 coding sequence is TGTGCCAGCAGTTACTCGGGCGGGACAGGGGGCCGAGAGACCCAGTACTTC.

This rearrangement joins TRBV6-6 to TRBJ1-6; 11 positions match TRBD1. From germline, CDR1 is MNHNY and CDR2 SVGAGI (reference sequence). The CDR3 extends over 14 amino acids. V dropped 6 bases and J dropped 8; count of bases not matched to a gene: 3. The CDR3 loop is CASRMGQGDSPLHF. The CDR3 DNA reads TGTGCCAGCAGAATGGGACAGGGGGATTCACCCCTCCACTTT.

This chain links TRBV21-1 with TRBJ1-1; the DNA was not used to check the table's D call, TRBD1. TRBV21-1 is a pseudogene locus. The length of the CDR3 is 17 residues. The CDR3 DNA reads as TGTGCCAGCAGCAAATCCGGGACAGGGGGTAGGGACACTGAAGCTTTCTTT. It yields the protein CASSKSGTGGRDTEAFF.

The count of this clonotype is one. This chain links TRBV4-3 with TRBJ2-4; TRBD1 matches 12 bases. The end of the DNA aligns better with TRBJ2-7, so the J call may be wrong. Germline loops: CDR1 LGHNA, CDR2 YSLEER. The CDR3 loop spans 16 amino acids. CDR3 in DNA: TGCGCCAGCAGCCAAGATGGGACAGGGGGCTTCTACGAGCAGTACTTC. Encoded protein: CASSQDGTGGFYEQYF.

This clonotype was observed many times. The chain links TRBV15 to TRBJ2-1; D unclear. CDR3 length equals 12 residues. The V gene lost 1 base and the J gene lost 5 bases, with 3 bases spanning the gap. CDR1 is LNHNV, CDR2 YYDKDF, per germline (reference sequence). This CDR3 reads CATSRVHNEQFF. Written as DNA, the CDR3 is TGTGCCACCAGCAGAGTCCACAATGAGCAGTTCTTC.

V is TRBV4-1 and J is TRBJ2-1; tentatively, D is TRBD1 or TRBD2 (5 bases each). The CDR3 has 13 residues. The germline V gene has CDR1 MGHRA and CDR2 YSYEKL. The V and J ends lost 1 base and 9 bases respectively, with 10 bases between them. The CDR3 here is CASSQGGSAEQFF. The CDR3 DNA follows: TGCGCCAGCAGCCAAGGGGGGAGTGCTGAGCAGTTCTTC.

This clonotype has a handful of counts. The chain recombines TRBV29-1 with TRBJ2-5, with a possible D match to TRBD2 (7 bases). V dropped 3 bases and J dropped 7 bases, with 18 bases sitting between them. The CDR3 has 14 residues. Germline lookup yields CDR1 SQVTM and CDR2 ANQGSEA. Here the CDR3 DNA reads TGCAGCGTTGATATCGGGGGGCTGGGTAGGACCCAGTACTTC. Translation: CSVDIGGLGRTQYF.

The V gene is TRBV5-1, the J gene TRBJ1-2, with D possibly TRBD1 on 5 matching bases. The ends were cut back, 6 bases at V and 5 bases at J, with 23 bases in the middle. This CDR3 is built from 16 residues. CDR1 and CDR2 from the germline V gene are SGHRS and YFSETQ. The CDR3 here is CASTQTDTQPLYGYTF. CDR3 bases: TGCGCCAGCACACAGACAGACACCCAACCACTGTATGGCTACACCTTC.

The V and J genes are TRBV9 and TRBJ2-1; TRBD2 might be the D (6 bases). Germline CDR1 is SGDLS and CDR2 is YYNGEE. Trimming shortened V by 4 bases and J by 5 bases, and 13 bases separated the two germline ends. The CDR3 totals 14 residues. CDR3 nucleotide sequence: TGTGCCAGCAGCCCCCCAGCGGGTAACAATGAGCAGTTCTTC. It codes for CASSPPAGNNEQFF.